Following are 21 T cell receptor beta chains from one sample sequenced in a study of beta chain features in type 1 diabetes. The study reverse transcribed the entire isolated RNA, so it sequenced expressed TCRB transcripts. Repertoires were generated with immunoSEQ multiplex PCR, while TCRdb's copy carries only in-frame clones and drops some. Here the sample spans under 800,000 clones, around 15% being singletons. The sequenced sample was naive CD4+ T cells from blood. Source of these receptors: a man between 18 and 35 years old in good health.

The table lists this clone with a few counts. This chain connects TRBV5-4 to TRBJ2-7, with 9 bases aligning to TRBD1. J gave up 6 bases and V 0 bases, and 7 bases lay outside the gene matches. Germline V CDR1 and CDR2: SGHNT, YYREEE (reference sequence). This CDR3 is 15 amino acids long. CDR3 nucleotide sequence: TGTGCCAGCAGCTTGGGTGGGACAGGGATGGTCGAGCAGTACTTC. This gives the protein CASSLGGTGMVEQYF.

The chain has TRBV28 and TRBJ2-3, with D uncertain. Trimming removed 4 bases from V and 0 bases from J, with 14 bases in between. This CDR3 spans 16 amino acids. CDR1 and CDR2 from the germline V gene are MDHEN and SYDVKM. As DNA, the CDR3 is TGTGCCAGCAGTTGGGCTAGGGTTCCTAGCACAGATACGCAGTATTTT. It specifies CASSWARVPSTDTQYF.

The chain combines TRBV5-1 with TRBJ2-3, with TRBD2 identical over 12 bases. Germline assignment: CDR1 SGHRS and CDR2 YFSETQ. This CDR3 region has 15 residues. Trimming cost V 2 bases and J 5 bases; bases outside gene matches: 3. The CDR3 spells CASSFQLAGGDTQYF. The CDR3, as DNA: TGCGCCAGCAGCTTCCAACTAGCGGGGGGAGATACGCAGTATTTT.

This clone was counted a few times. The genes are TRBV7-2 and TRBJ1-5; TRBD1 might be the D (5 bases). This CDR3 has 15 amino acids. Trimming pared 5 bases from V and 0 bases from J, leaving 11 bases between. Germline V gene lookup returns CDR1 SGHTA and CDR2 FQGNSA. CDR3 bases: TGTGCCAGCAGCCCAACAGGAGTTAGCAATCAGCCCCAGCATTTT. Translation gives CASSPTGVSNQPQHF.

The rearrangement links TRBV27 to TRBJ2-1; tentative D call: TRBD2 (6 bases). CDR3 length: 15 residues. Trimming pared 7 bases from V and 0 bases from J, leaving 13 bases between. The germline CDR1 and CDR2 sequences are MNHEY and SMNVEV (reference sequence). CDR3 coding DNA: TGTGCCAGCACCCTCCGGGAGAGCTCCTACAATGAGCAGTTCTTC. It encodes CASTLRESSYNEQFF.

Details on this clone: Other DNA sequences in this specimen translate into the identical CDR3. This chain links TRBV28 with TRBJ1-3; D unclear. Germline CDR1 reads MDHEN; CDR2 reads SYDVKM. Trimming shortened V by 6 bases and J by 5 bases, and 8 bases separated the two germline ends. The CDR3 loop spans 12 amino acids. This CDR3 is CASSSRRNTIYF. The CDR3 coding sequence is TGTGCCAGCAGCTCGCGAAGAAACACCATATATTTT.

The CDR3 DNA reads as TGTGCCAGCAGCTTAGGCAGGGGAGGTGAGACCCAGTACTTC. It specifies CASSLGRGGETQYF. The chain couples TRBV5-4 to TRBJ2-5, with D possibly called TRBD1 or TRBD2 (6 bases each). The CDR3 has 14 amino acids. V was trimmed by 2 bases and J by 5 bases, leaving 13 bases between them. The germline V gene encodes CDR1 SGHNT and CDR2 YYREEE (reference sequence).

The J gene is TRBJ2-4, the V gene TRBV5-1; TRBD1 or TRBD2 may be the D gene (5 bases each). This CDR3 spans 15 amino acids. From germline, CDR1 is SGHRS and CDR2 YFSETQ. Deletions cut 3 bases from V and 8 bases from J, with 18 bases between. The CDR3 loop is CASSYALGARDIQYF. The CDR3 DNA is TGCGCCAGCAGCTATGCCCTCGGGGCAAGGGACATTCAGTACTTC.

The chain has TRBV30 and TRBJ2-5; possibly TRBD1 for D (5 bases). Looked up from germline, CDR1 is GTSNPN and CDR2 is SVGIG (reference sequence). Trimming pared 5 bases from V and 5 bases from J, leaving 18 bases between. The CDR3 loop spans 14 amino acids. The CDR3 region is CAWDWGRFRETQYF. The CDR3 coding sequence is TGTGCCTGGGACTGGGGCAGGTTTAGGGAGACCCAGTACTTC.

This clone has a handful of counts. The genes are TRBV4-3 and TRBJ1-1, with D uncertain. V was clipped by 3 bases and J by 4 bases, with 15 bases between them. CDR3 length: 15 amino acids. Germline V CDR1 and CDR2: LGHNA, YSLEER. The CDR3 nucleotides are TGCGCCAGCAGCCACCCTGGACGGCCGAGCACTGAAGCTTTCTTT. As protein: CASSHPGRPSTEAFF.

The sample holds a few counts of this clone. The genes are TRBV9 and TRBJ2-1; 10 bases agree with TRBD2. Trimming removed 2 bases from V and 8 bases from J; junction bases left unmatched: 7. CDR3 length equals 15 residues. Germline CDR1 reads SGDLS; CDR2 reads YYNGEE. This CDR3 is CASSVSGRAGDEQFF. The CDR3 DNA follows: TGTGCCAGCAGCGTGAGCGGGAGGGCCGGGGATGAGCAGTTCTTC.

The gene calls are TRBV27 and TRBJ1-2; a possible D gene is TRBD1 (5 bases). Germline V lookup: CDR1 MNHEY, CDR2 SMNVEV (reference sequence). V dropped 0 bases and J dropped 6 bases, with 8 bases sitting between them. The CDR3 extends over 13 amino acids. This CDR3 reads CASSLSGRDGYTF. Here the CDR3 DNA reads TGTGCCAGCAGTTTATCGGGACGGGATGGCTACACCTTC.

The gene calls are TRBV28 and TRBJ2-5; 7 bases map to TRBD1. Germline V gene lookup returns CDR1 MDHEN and CDR2 SYDVKM. This CDR3 comprises 16 residues. V shed 1 base and J 5 bases; nucleotides not matched to a gene: 10. CDR3 DNA: TGTGCCAGCAGTTTATCGTGGGACAGTGCCAGGGAGACCCAGTACTTC. This gives the protein CASSLSWDSARETQYF.

This clone was counted a few times. The chain recombines TRBV10-3 with TRBJ1-1; no clear D. Germline loops: CDR1 ENHRY, CDR2 SYGVKD. V lost 8 bases to trimming and J lost 5 bases, with 12 bases between them. The CDR3 contains 12 residues. The chain's CDR3 is CAIHGGETEAFF. As DNA, the CDR3 is TGTGCCATCCATGGTGGGGAAACTGAAGCTTTCTTT.

The chain joins TRBV7-9 to TRBJ1-1; TRBD1 agrees at 8 bases. The germline V gene encodes CDR1 SEHNR and CDR2 FQNEAQ (reference sequence). The CDR3 covers 16 residues. J lost 3 bases, V lost 5 bases, and 11 bases had no gene match. The CDR3 coding sequence is TGTGCCAGCAGCCCACCCCCCAGGGGGCGCGACACTGAAGCTTTCTTT. This encodes CASSPPPRGRDTEAFF.

There are a few counts of this clone. Other DNA variants within this sample encode the same CDR3. The V call is TRBV7-9, the J call TRBJ1-2; D not certain. CDR3 length: 13 amino acids. Germline CDR1 SEHNR, CDR2 FQNEAQ (reference sequence). The germline V and J ends were trimmed by 5 bases and 2 bases, with 9 bases remaining between them. This CDR3 is CASSLQENYGYTF. The DNA for the CDR3 is TGTGCCAGCAGCCTGCAGGAGAACTATGGCTACACCTTC. Looking up the rest from reference TRBV7-9 and TRBJ1-2 gives the full variable domain: DTGVSQNPRHKITKRGQNVTFRCDPISEHNRLYWYRQTLGQGPEFLTYFQNEAQLEKSRLLSDRFSAERPKGSFSTLEIQRTEQGDSAMYLCASSLQENYGYTFGSGTRLTVV.

This clone has only a few counts. The chain recombines TRBV25-1 with TRBJ1-2; no reliable D call. Germline assignment: CDR1 MGHDK and CDR2 SYGVNS. The V gene lost 5 bases and the J gene lost 4 bases, with 14 bases spanning the gap. The CDR3 length is 14 residues. This CDR3 is CASSRFAEGYGYTF. The DNA of the CDR3 is TGTGCCAGCAGTCGATTTGCGGAGGGCTATGGCTACACCTTC.

This clone was counted a few times. J is TRBJ1-2 and V is TRBV11-2; D unresolved. The ends were cut back, 2 bases at V and 4 bases at J, with 8 bases in the middle. The germline CDR1 and CDR2 sequences are SGHAT and FQNNGV. The length of the CDR3 is 13 residues. This CDR3 reads CASSLIAGYGYTF. The CDR3 bases are TGTGCCAGCAGCTTAATCGCAGGCTATGGCTACACCTTC. The variable domain in full, with the rest retrieved from reference TRBV11-2 and TRBJ1-2, is EAGVAQSPRYKIIEKRQSVAFWCNPISGHATLYWYQQILGQGPKLLIQFQNNGVVDDSQLPKDRFSAERLKGVDSTLKIQPAKLEDSAVYLCASSLIAGYGYTFGSGTRLTVV.

This rearrangement joins TRBV20-1 to TRBJ1-2; D is ambiguous. V dropped 5 bases and J dropped 4 bases, with 8 bases sitting between them. Per germline, CDR1 DFQATT and CDR2 SNEGSKA (reference sequence). The CDR3 consists of 11 residues. The CDR3 region has the DNA TGCAGTGCTCCCCCGAGCTATGGCTACACCTTC. Translating it yields CSAPPSYGYTF.

This clone came up a few times. V usage is TRBV6-6 and J usage is TRBJ2-7, with D unresolved. The CDR3 spans 14 residues. Germline V gene data show CDR1 as MNHNY and CDR2 as SVGAGI (reference sequence). V lost 6 bases and J 3 bases, leaving 15 bases between the germline ends. CDR3 DNA sequence: TGTGCCAGCAGGACGGGTGCCCTCTACTACGAGCAGTACTTC. Protein: CASRTGALYYEQYF.

This clone was seen ten or more times. The rearrangement links TRBV21-1 to TRBJ2-3; the table's D call TRBD2 went unverified against the DNA. TRBV21-1 is a recognized pseudogene. CDR3 length equals 18 residues. Here the CDR3 reads CASSKVLAGGQRTDTQYF. CDR3 nucleotide sequence: TGTGCCAGCAGCAAAGTCCTAGCGGGGGGCCAGAGGACAGATACGCAGTATTTT.